These T cell receptor beta chains were read from a single sample in a study of blood T cell repertoires in COVID-19. The table came from immunoSEQ multiplex PCR; TCRdb's copy has only in-frame clones and leaves some out. Of about 61,000 clones in the sample, almost 90% are singletons; the top ten hold approximately 18%. Source material: peripheral blood. The receptors stem from an elderly woman with active COVID-19. CDR3s include the opening cysteine and the closing phenylalanine or tryptophan. The D gene is left open where the match is weak. Clone sizes are given selectively: once, few, many, or a class where the clone is expanded.

J: TRBJ2-5; size: few; D: TRBD2; V: TRBV7-2; DNA: TGTGCCAGCAGCTATCAGCGGGGGAACCAAGAGACCCAGTACTTC; CDR3: CASSYQRGNQETQYF
J: TRBJ1-6; size: few; D: TRBD1; V: TRBV4-2; DNA: TGTGCCAGCAGCCAAGTTGAGGGGGCGGGGTCACCCCTCCACTTT; CDR3: CASSQVEGAGSPLHF
J: TRBJ2-5; size: -; D: -; V: TRBV6-5; DNA: TGTGCCAGCAGTTACTCGCACTATCGGGAGACCCAGTACTTC; CDR3: CASSYSHYRETQYF
J: TRBJ2-2; size: -; D: TRBD2; V: TRBV7-6; DNA: TGTGCCAGCAGCCTAATGGGACTAGCAGCGAACACCGGGGAGCTGTTTTTT; CDR3: CASSLMGLAANTGELFF
J: TRBJ2-1; size: few; D: -; V: TRBV15; DNA: TGTGCCACCAGCTCCAAAACGGGGTTCAACAATGAGCAGTTCTTC; CDR3: CATSSKTGFNNEQFF
J: TRBJ2-1; size: -; D: -; V: TRBV6-6; DNA: TGTGCCAGCAGCTACCCCGGTTCGGGTAAGGATGAGCAGTTCTTC; CDR3: CASSYPGSGKDEQFF
J: TRBJ2-7; size: -; D: TRBD1; V: TRBV5-4; DNA: TGTGCCAGCAGCCTAGGGGGCAGCGAGCAGTACTTC; CDR3: CASSLGGSEQYF
J: TRBJ1-2; size: -; D: -; V: TRBV9; DNA: TGTGCCAGCAGCCCGCAAAACAGGGAGGGCTACACCTTC; CDR3: CASSPQNREGYTF
J: TRBJ2-7; size: -; D: -; V: TRBV9; DNA: TGTGCCAGCAGCCCCGGAGGGGTTCTTGCCCACGAGCAGTACTTC; CDR3: CASSPGGVLAHEQYF
J: TRBJ1-1; size: -; D: -; V: TRBV6-5; DNA: TGTGCCAGCAGTTCCTCCGGGACTGAAGCTTTCTTT; CDR3: CASSSSGTEAFF
J: TRBJ2-1; size: -; D: TRBD2; V: TRBV6-1; DNA: TGTGCCAGCAGTGAGAGCGGGATCTACAATGAGCAGTTCTTC; CDR3: CASSESGIYNEQFF
J: TRBJ1-6; size: few; D: -; V: TRBV10-1; DNA: TGCGCCGGGCCGACAGCGAAGGATTCACCCCTCCACTTT; CDR3: CAGPTAKDSPLHF
J: TRBJ2-3; size: -; D: -; V: TRBV7-3; DNA: TGTGCCAGCAGCTCTGGGGGGGGCCACACAGATACGCAGTATTTT; CDR3: CASSSGGGHTDTQYF
J: TRBJ2-3; size: -; D: TRBD2; V: TRBV2; DNA: TGTGCCAGCAGTGAACTAGCGGCTAATACGCAGTATTTT; CDR3: CASSELAANTQYF
J: TRBJ2-1; size: once; D: -; V: TRBV2; DNA: TGTGCCAGCAGGCCCTATGGCAATGAGCAGTTCTTC; CDR3: CASRPYGNEQFF
J: TRBJ2-5; size: -; D: TRBD2; V: TRBV15; DNA: TGTGCCACCAGCAGAGATCTATTACGGGGGGGTGAGACCCAGTACTTC; CDR3: CATSRDLLRGGETQYF
J: TRBJ2-3; size: -; D: TRBD2; V: TRBV11-2; DNA: TGTGCCAGCAGCTCCCCCTTACTAGCGGCGGAGATTGATACGCAGTATTTT; CDR3: CASSSPLLAAEIDTQYF
J: TRBJ2-1; size: -; D: TRBD1; V: TRBV10-3; DNA: TGTGCCATCAGTCGACAGGGGAGCAATGAGCAGTTCTTC; CDR3: CAISRQGSNEQFF
J: TRBJ2-7; size: -; D: TRBD1; V: TRBV3-1/TRBV3-2; DNA: TGTGCCAGCAGCCTGACAGGGTTGGGCGAGCAGTACTTC; CDR3: CASSLTGLGEQYF
J: TRBJ2-1; size: -; D: TRBD2; V: TRBV27; DNA: TGTGCCAGCAGTTTATATGCGGGGGGCAACGGTGAGCAGTTCTTC; CDR3: CASSLYAGGNGEQFF
J: TRBJ2-3; size: -; D: TRBD2; V: TRBV3-1/TRBV3-2; DNA: TGTGCCAGCAGCCTCGGACTAGCGAGAGATACGCAGTATTTT; CDR3: CASSLGLARDTQYF
J: TRBJ2-1; size: -; D: TRBD2; V: TRBV6-6; DNA: TGTGCCAGCACCGAAAAGCGGGGGGGCCAAAAGGAGCAGTTCTTC; CDR3: CASTEKRGGQKEQFF
J: TRBJ2-3; size: once; D: TRBD2; V: TRBV28; DNA: TGTGCCAGCAGTATAGGGACTAGCGGGGATACGCAGTATTTT; CDR3: CASSIGTSGDTQYF
J: TRBJ2-7; size: -; D: TRBD1; V: TRBV19; DNA: TGTGCCAGTAGTCGTCGACAGGGGGACTACGAGCAGTACTTC; CDR3: CASSRRQGDYEQYF
J: TRBJ1-2; size: once; D: TRBD1; V: TRBV6-1; DNA: TGTGCCAGCAGTGACGACAGGGTTGGCTACACCTTC; CDR3: CASSDDRVGYTF
J: TRBJ2-7; size: -; D: -; V: TRBV14; DNA: TGTGCCAGCAGCCGCGCGGGATTCCCCTACGAGCAGTACTTC; CDR3: CASSRAGFPYEQYF
J: TRBJ2-3; size: -; D: TRBD2; V: TRBV14; DNA: TGTGCCAGCAGCGCCCGGGCGGGGGTCAGCACAGATACGCAGTATTTT; CDR3: CASSARAGVSTDTQYF
J: TRBJ1-4; size: -; D: TRBD1; V: TRBV5-5; DNA: TGTGCCAGCAGCAGACAGGGGGCGGAAAATGAAAAACTGTTTTTT; CDR3: CASSRQGAENEKLFF
J: TRBJ2-1; size: -; D: TRBD2; V: TRBV9; DNA: TGTGCCAGCAGCGCCCAGACAGGGGCTATGCGGACTAGCGGGGGGTTCGTCTACAATGAGCAGTTCTTC; CDR3: CASSAQTGAMRTSGGFVYNEQFF
J: TRBJ2-4; size: -; D: TRBD2; V: TRBV5-6; DNA: TGTGCCAGCAGCACTACTAGCGGGGGGAGTGACATTCAGTACTTC; CDR3: CASSTTSGGSDIQYF
J: TRBJ2-4; size: -; D: -; V: TRBV10-3; DNA: TGTGCCATCGGGAGGGCGGGGGCCGAGGGAAACATTCAGTACTTC; CDR3: CAIGRAGAEGNIQYF
J: TRBJ2-5; size: -; D: -; V: TRBV19; DNA: TGTGCCAGTAGTATAGGTGCCGGGTACCAAGAGACCCAGTACTTC; CDR3: CASSIGAGYQETQYF
J: TRBJ1-1; size: -; D: TRBD1; V: TRBV5-6; DNA: TGTGCCAGCAGCTCGACAGGGGCGAACACTGAAGCTTTCTTT; CDR3: CASSSTGANTEAFF
J: TRBJ1-1; size: -; D: -; V: TRBV29-1; DNA: TGCAGCGTTGAGAACCCACGGGGATGGACTGAAGCTTTCTTT; CDR3: CSVENPRGWTEAFF
J: TRBJ1-2; size: -; D: TRBD1; V: TRBV5-1; DNA: TGCGCCAGCAGTTCAGACAGGGGTAGTGGCTACACCTTC; CDR3: CASSSDRGSGYTF
J: TRBJ1-6; size: -; D: -; V: TRBV4-2; DNA: TGTGCCAGCAGCCAAGAATTTGAGAGCTCCTATAATTCACCCCTCCACTTT; CDR3: CASSQEFESSYNSPLHF
J: TRBJ1-6; size: -; D: -; V: TRBV7-9; DNA: TGTGCCAGCAGCTCAGTGGCCTCCTATAATTCACCCCTCCACTTT; CDR3: CASSSVASYNSPLHF
J: TRBJ1-5; size: -; D: -; V: TRBV4-3; DNA: TGCGCCAGCAGCCAACACAGGAGCCCCAATCAGCCCCAGCATTTT; CDR3: CASSQHRSPNQPQHF
J: TRBJ1-1; size: -; D: TRBD1; V: TRBV28; DNA: TGTGCCAGCAGTTCTCCGGGACAGGGGAGGACTGAAGCTTTCTTT; CDR3: CASSSPGQGRTEAFF
J: TRBJ2-2; size: -; D: -; V: TRBV27; DNA: TGTGCCAGCACCCAGGCCGTCCGGGGGACCACCGGGGAGCTGTTTTTT; CDR3: CASTQAVRGTTGELFF
J: TRBJ1-5; size: -; D: TRBD1; V: TRBV28; DNA: TGTGCCAGCAGGATGGGGACAGCCAATCAGCCCCAGCATTTT; CDR3: CASRMGTANQPQHF
J: TRBJ2-5; size: once; D: -; V: TRBV9; DNA: TGTGCCAGCAGCCCCCGCGGGGTCCAAGAGACCCAGTACTTC; CDR3: CASSPRGVQETQYF
J: TRBJ2-1; size: -; D: TRBD2; V: TRBV5-1; DNA: TGCGCCAGCAGCCAGCGACTAGCGGGGGCCTTGGATGAGCAGTTCTTC; CDR3: CASSQRLAGALDEQFF
J: TRBJ2-3; size: -; D: -; V: TRBV18; DNA: TGTGCCAGCTCCCTACGGGATCGCACAGATACGCAGTATTTT; CDR3: CASSLRDRTDTQYF
J: TRBJ2-1; size: -; D: -; V: TRBV29-1; DNA: TGCAGCGTTGGGAATCCAGGGCGCTCCTACAATGAGCAGTTCTTC; CDR3: CSVGNPGRSYNEQFF
J: TRBJ2-3; size: -; D: -; V: TRBV6-5; DNA: TGTGCCAGCAGTATAGGGCTAGCGCCAGATACGCAGTATTTT; CDR3: CASSIGLAPDTQYF
J: TRBJ2-7; size: -; D: -; V: TRBV4-1; DNA: TGCGCCAGCAGCCAAGAGGGGGGTGGTGCAACCTACGAGCAGTACTTC; CDR3: CASSQEGGGATYEQYF
J: TRBJ2-3; size: -; D: TRBD2; V: TRBV3-1/TRBV3-2; DNA: TGTGCCAGCAGACTCACTAGCGGGGGGGCAACAGATACGCAGTATTTT; CDR3: CASRLTSGGATDTQYF
J: TRBJ2-3; size: -; D: TRBD2; V: TRBV5-1; DNA: TGCGCCAGCAGCTTGTGGGAAATGACTAGCGGAAAAAGCACAGATACGCAGTATTTT; CDR3: CASSLWEMTSGKSTDTQYF
J: TRBJ2-3; size: -; D: -; V: TRBV24-1; DNA: TGTGCCACCAGTGACGAGAAGAGAGGCACAGATACGCAGTATTTT; CDR3: CATSDEKRGTDTQYF
J: TRBJ2-3; size: -; D: TRBD1; V: TRBV15; DNA: TGTGCCACCAGCAGAGATCGGAACAGGGGGGATACGCAGTATTTT; CDR3: CATSRDRNRGDTQYF
J: TRBJ2-3; size: -; D: -; V: TRBV5-5; DNA: TGTGCCAGCAGCTTGGCCGTCAGAGATACGCAGTATTTT; CDR3: CASSLAVRDTQYF
J: TRBJ2-3; size: -; D: TRBD2; V: TRBV13; DNA: TGTGCCAGCAGCTCTTGGACTAGCGGATTCACAGATACGCAGTATTTT; CDR3: CASSSWTSGFTDTQYF
J: TRBJ2-7; size: -; D: -; V: TRBV7-9; DNA: TGTGCCAGCAGCCACGGGGGGCCAGGGGTTCGCGAGCAGTACTTC; CDR3: CASSHGGPGVREQYF